One and the same sample provided the 20 T cell receptor beta chains below, sequenced in a study of PD-L1 blockade in urothelial cancer. Measured with immunoSEQ multiplex PCR; TCRdb has only the in-frame clones, and not every one. The sample records tens of thousands of clones, more than 65% being singletons. The specimen comprised PBMCs, sampled around atezolizumab (anti-PD-L1) treatment. Receptor source: a man between 65 and 85 years old with urothelial cancer.

V gene TRBV4-3 combines with J gene TRBJ2-2, with TRBD2 identical over 7 bases. Germline V lookup: CDR1 LGHNA, CDR2 YSLEER. V lost 4 bases to trimming and J lost 2 bases; unmatched junction nucleotides: 7. The CDR3 is made up of 16 amino acids. CDR3 DNA: TGCGCCAGCAGCCCCTTCGGACTAGACAACACCGGGGAGCTGTTTTTT. The encoded protein is CASSPFGLDNTGELFF.

This chain joins TRBV28 and TRBJ2-7; 8 nucleotides align to TRBD1. Trimming took 6 bases from V and 3 from J; bases not matched to a gene: 10. From germline, CDR1 is MDHEN and CDR2 SYDVKM. The CDR3 covers 15 residues. CDR3 sequence reads: CASSTTGGPFYEQYF. DNA for the CDR3: TGTGCCAGCAGCACTACAGGGGGGCCCTTCTACGAGCAGTACTTC.

The CDR3 DNA follows: TGTGCCAGTAGTACGGGACAGAGACGAGAAAAACTGTTTTTT. The encoded protein is CASSTGQRREKLFF. The chain has TRBV19 and TRBJ1-4, with 7 nucleotides matching TRBD1. The germline gives CDR1 LNHDA, CDR2 SQIVND (reference sequence). The V gene end was trimmed by 4 bases and the J gene end by 8 bases; junction bases not matched to a gene: 7. This CDR3 contains 14 residues.

The chain recombines TRBV18 with TRBJ1-2; D might be TRBD1 (5 bases). Germline V lookup: CDR1 KGHSH, CDR2 LQKENI. V lost 2 bases and J 4 bases, leaving 14 bases between the germline ends. The CDR3 is made up of 15 amino acids. CDR3 sequence: CASSPDAETVYGYTF. CDR3 in DNA: TGTGCCAGCTCACCAGACGCCGAGACAGTCTATGGCTACACCTTC. Looking up the rest from reference TRBV18 and TRBJ1-2 gives the full variable domain: NAGVMQNPRHLVRRRGQEARLRCSPMKGHSHVYWYRQLPEEGLKFMVYLQKENIIDESGMPKERFSAEFPKEGPSILRIQQVVRGDSAAYFCASSPDAETVYGYTFGSGTRLTVV.

The chain uses TRBV19 and TRBJ1-1; 7 bases map to TRBD1. CDR3 length: 17 residues. CDR1 and CDR2 (germline): LNHDA, SQIVND (reference sequence). Unmatched junction bases numbered 14, after V lost 6 bases and J lost 1 base. The CDR3 sequence is CASSHPETGLWNTEAFF. As DNA, the CDR3 is TGTGCCAGTAGCCACCCGGAGACAGGGCTTTGGAACACTGAAGCTTTCTTT.

This sequence joins TRBV7-9 and TRBJ1-1, with TRBD1 as a possible D gene (5 bases). This CDR3 has 15 amino acids. Germline assignment: CDR1 SEHNR and CDR2 FQNEAQ (reference sequence). Trimming took off 5 bases at V and 1 base at J, with 14 bases between the two ends. The CDR3 DNA follows: TGTGCCAGCAGCCTGGTTGGGGCCCCGAACACTGAAGCTTTCTTT. Protein product: CASSLVGAPNTEAFF.

This rearrangement joins TRBV5-6 to TRBJ2-7; D possibly corresponds to TRBD2 (6 bases). V was cut by 0 bases and J by 1 base, with 11 bases left in between. This CDR3 region has 15 residues. CDR1 and CDR2 (germline): SGHDT, YYEEEE. CDR3 nucleotides: TGTGCCAGCAGCTTGGGGCGGGGATATTCCTACGAGCAGTACTTC. This encodes CASSLGRGYSYEQYF.

V and J are TRBV25-1 and TRBJ1-4; the D gene is possibly TRBD1 (6 bases). The CDR3 sequence is 15 residues long. The germline V and J ends were trimmed by 3 bases and 8 bases, with 16 bases remaining between them. Per the germline V gene, CDR1 is MGHDK and CDR2 is SYGVNS. CDR3 sequence: CASSDPGGAREKLFF. In nucleotides, the CDR3 is TGTGCCAGCAGTGACCCCGGGGGGGCGAGGGAAAAACTGTTTTTT.

Comment on this clone: This specimen includes other DNA sequences encoding the same CDR3. V usage is TRBV19 and J usage is TRBJ2-1, with a weak D call TRBD2 (5 bases). CDR1 and CDR2 from the germline V gene are LNHDA and SQIVND (reference sequence). The V and J ends lost 0 bases and 4 bases respectively, with 19 bases between them. This CDR3 has 18 amino acids. CDR3 residues: CASSIDPVGREGYNEQFF. For the CDR3, the DNA is TGTGCCAGTAGTATAGACCCCGTGGGTCGGGAAGGTTACAATGAGCAGTTCTTC.

The CDR3 nucleotides are TGTGCCAGCAGCTTAGGCCTTCGGAGCACCGGGGAGCTGTTTTTT. Translated: CASSLGLRSTGELFF. The genes are TRBV13 and TRBJ2-2; D gene unclear. V was shortened by 0 bases and J by 4 bases, with 9 bases between the two germline ends. CDR3 length: 15 residues. The germline V gene has CDR1 PRHDT and CDR2 FYEKMQ (reference sequence).

The sample holds a few counts of this clone. V and J are TRBV11-2 and TRBJ2-7, with D uncertain. The CDR3 covers 12 residues. The V end was cut by 5 bases, the J end by 4 bases, with 9 bases between. CDR1 and CDR2 (germline): SGHAT, FQNNGV. CDR3 protein: CASSTLRYEQYF. In nucleotides, the CDR3 is TGTGCCAGCAGCACTCTACGGTACGAGCAGTACTTC.

Comment on this clone: Given the absence of the conserved phenylalanine or tryptophan at the CDR3 end, a read error is likely. The gene calls are TRBV5-1 and TRBJ2-3; 14 bases are shared with TRBD2. J lost 3 bases, V lost 4 bases, and 1 base had no gene match. The CDR3 extends over 15 amino acids. The germline V gene has CDR1 SGHRS and CDR2 YFSETQ. The CDR3 DNA sequence: TGCGCCAGCAGCGGACTAGCGGGAGGTACAGATACGCAGTATCTT. Translating it yields CASSGLAGGTDTQYL.

The chain carries TRBV30 and TRBJ1-4, with D possibly being TRBD1 (6 bases). The V end lost 4 bases, the J end lost 3 bases, and 18 bases lay between the germline ends. This CDR3 has 16 amino acids. CDR1 is GTSNPN and CDR2 is SVGIG in the germline V gene (reference sequence). CDR3 region: CAWTAKPPGANEKLFF. CDR3 sequence (DNA): TGTGCCTGGACCGCGAAGCCCCCAGGGGCTAATGAAAAACTGTTTTTT.

This clone was recorded once. The chain carries TRBV4-2 and TRBJ1-4, with 7 bases that match TRBD1. The CDR3 contains 17 residues. CDR1 is LGHNA, CDR2 YNFKEQ, per germline. V shed 0 bases and J 2 bases; nucleotides not matched to a gene: 6. The CDR3 DNA follows: TGTGCCAGCAGCCAAGATCCGACCAGGGGGACTAATGAAAAACTGTTTTTT. Protein sequence: CASSQDPTRGTNEKLFF.

V usage is TRBV7-3 and J usage is TRBJ1-1, with D hard to call. V was clipped by 5 bases and J by 5 bases, with 15 bases between them. The CDR3 runs 14 residues. The germline V gene has CDR1 SGHTA and CDR2 FQGTGA. The CDR3 reads CASSLLTRRTEAFF. As DNA, the CDR3 is TGTGCCAGCAGCCTACTCACGCGGAGAACTGAAGCTTTCTTT.

The rearrangement links TRBV19 to TRBJ1-5; perhaps TRBD1 as D (5 bases). The germline V and J ends were trimmed by 7 bases and 0 bases, with 13 bases remaining between them. The CDR3 has 15 amino acids. CDR1 LNHDA and CDR2 SQIVND come from the germline V gene (reference sequence). The DNA of the CDR3 is TGTGCCAGTACCACGGACATCCCTAGCAATCAGCCCCAGCATTTT. This sequence encodes CASTTDIPSNQPQHF.

The chain is built from TRBV7-8 and TRBJ2-7; 8 nucleotides align to TRBD2. In germline, CDR1 is SGHVS, CDR2 FQNEAQ. With V trimmed by 2 bases and J by 4 bases, 4 bases remained unmatched. CDR3 length: 14 residues. The CDR3 is CASSLSGSLYEQYF. Written as DNA, the CDR3 is TGTGCCAGCAGCTTAAGCGGGAGTTTGTACGAGCAGTACTTC.

The table lists this clone with a few counts. This rearrangement joins TRBV29-1 to TRBJ1-2; D ambiguous. The CDR3 totals 11 residues. The germline V gene encodes CDR1 SQVTM and CDR2 ANQGSEA. V gave up 4 bases and J gave up 8 bases, with 11 bases separating them. CDR3 protein: CSVVLNAGYTF. The CDR3 coding sequence is TGCAGCGTTGTCCTTAACGCGGGCTACACCTTC.

This CDR3 reads CASSLSFGGQGSLAPNVLTF. The DNA of the CDR3 is TGTGCCAGCAGTTTATCGTTCGGGGGTCAGGGCTCCCTCGCCCCCAACGTCCTGACTTTC. The genes are TRBV27 and TRBJ2-6; D might be TRBD2 (6 bases). Trimming shortened V by 0 bases and J by 8 bases, and 26 bases separated the two germline ends. The CDR3 runs to 20 residues. CDR1 is MNHEY and CDR2 is SMNVEV in the germline V gene (reference sequence). Full variable domain (outside the CDR3, taken from reference TRBV27 and TRBJ2-6): EAQVTQNPRYLITVTGKKLTVTCSQNMNHEYMSWYRQDPGLGLRQIYYSMNVEVTDKGDVPEGYKVSRKEKRNFPLILESPSPNQTSLYFCASSLSFGGQGSLAPNVLTFGAGSRLTVL.

This clone occurred a few times. The chain recombines TRBV19 with TRBJ2-1; maybe TRBD2 (5 bases). The V gene's germline CDR1 is LNHDA and CDR2 SQIVND (reference sequence). CDR3 length equals 13 residues. The V end was cut by 3 bases, the J end by 9 bases, with 12 bases between. The CDR3 coding sequence is TGTGCCAGTAGTATGTCGCGGGCAAGTGAGCAGTTCTTC. It translates to CASSMSRASEQFF. The entire variable domain, with the rest obtained from reference TRBV19 and TRBJ2-1, is as follows: DGGITQSPKYLFRKEGQNVTLSCEQNLNHDAMYWYRQDPGQGLRLIYYSQIVNDFQKGDIAEGYSVSREKKESFPLTVTSAQKNPTAFYLCASSMSRASEQFFGPGTRLTVL.